The clone carrying this T cell receptor beta chain was picked up one time. TCRB CDR3 was amplified from 2 ug genomic DNA or less. Sequenced by immunoSEQ multiplex PCR; TCRdb stores in-frame clones only, minus some. In the table there are over 80,000 clones, roughly four fifths of which are singletons. These data belong to a study of glioma-infiltrating T cells after dendritic cell vaccination. The time point is: after dendritic cell vaccination, including at tumor progression/relapse. Sequences were derived from blood, sampled after dendritic cell vaccination. This clonotype was obtained from a human donor with glioblastoma.

CDR3 residues: CASSELGTGTYEQYF. The DNA of the CDR3 is TGTGCCAGCAGTGAACTGGGGACAGGAACCTACGAGCAGTACTTC. The chain joins TRBV25-1 to TRBJ2-7; the match to TRBD1 covers 8 bases. The length of the CDR3 is 15 residues. The J segment lost 2 bases and the V segment lost 2 bases, leaving 5 bases of the junction unmatched. The germline V gene encodes CDR1 MGHDK and CDR2 SYGVNS.